This T cell receptor beta chain emerged from a study of T-cell reconstitution after alpha-beta-depleted transplantation in children. In germline, CDR1 is DFQATT, CDR2 SNEGSKA (reference sequence). Losses at the gene ends were 5 bases for V and 6 bases for J; bases not matched to a gene: 14. This CDR3 region has 15 residues. The study, taken as a whole, reports: Newly produced T cells mostly accounted for T-cell counts and diversity one year post-transplant. From surviving recipient T cells and thymic progenitors came the high day-60 TCRbeta diversity observed in some patients.

This clonotype was seen a handful of times. Its antigen remains unknown. The library targeted TCRbeta and was prepared with unique molecular identifiers. TCRdb reanalysed the PCR reads using MiXCR and keeps one entry per CDR3 protein. Of a few hundred thousand distinct CDR3 sequences listed, about a sixth are singletons. This specimen consisted of PBMCs, mostly from graft donor cells, obtained 360 days after TCRalphabeta/CD19-depleted stem cell transplant. This sequence originates from a boy under three years old who had a stem cell transplant for Wiskott-Aldrich syndrome, so the T cells may come from the graft donor. J is TRBJ2-7 and V is TRBV20-1, with 9 bases lining up with TRBD1. In DNA form, the CDR3 reads TGCAGTGCTTCAAGCCGACCGGGACAGGGAGGCGAGCAGTACTTC. This gives the protein CSASSRPGQGGEQYF.